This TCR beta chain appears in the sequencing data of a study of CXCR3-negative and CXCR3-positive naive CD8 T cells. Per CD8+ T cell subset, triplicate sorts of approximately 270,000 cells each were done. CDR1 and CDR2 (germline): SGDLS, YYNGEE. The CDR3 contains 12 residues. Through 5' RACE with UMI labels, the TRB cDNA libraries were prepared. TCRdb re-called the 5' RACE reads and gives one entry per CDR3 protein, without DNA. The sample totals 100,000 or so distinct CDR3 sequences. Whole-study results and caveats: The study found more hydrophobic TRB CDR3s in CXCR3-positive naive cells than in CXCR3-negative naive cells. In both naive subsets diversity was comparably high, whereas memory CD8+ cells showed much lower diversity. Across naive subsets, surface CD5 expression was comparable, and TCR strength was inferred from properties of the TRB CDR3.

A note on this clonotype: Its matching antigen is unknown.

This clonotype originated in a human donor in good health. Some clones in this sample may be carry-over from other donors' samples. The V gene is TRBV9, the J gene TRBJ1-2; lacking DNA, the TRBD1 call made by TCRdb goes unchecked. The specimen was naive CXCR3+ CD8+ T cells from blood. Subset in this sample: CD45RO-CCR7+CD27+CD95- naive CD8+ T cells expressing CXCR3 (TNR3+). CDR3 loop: CASSPPGPFYTF.